Presented here are 28 T cell receptor beta chains from one specimen sequenced in a study of blood T cell repertoires in COVID-19 (TCRdb year 2020). The library came from the immunoSEQ multiplex PCR assay. As stored in TCRdb, this immuneACCESS dataset retains in-frame rearrangements with V and J assigned. A fraction of the clones does not appear; measured against another copy, unresolved V genes explain less than half of the discrepancy, and the remainder lacks a known reason. This sample gives tens of thousands of clones in total; around four fifths of them show up just once. The top ten constitute around 1.9% of the sample. The source material was peripheral blood. Every receptor here comes from a woman in her sixties with acute or convalescent COVID-19.

The chain links TRBV14 to TRBJ2-3, with D possibly being TRBD2 (6 bases). The CDR3 contains 16 residues. Germline V gene sequence: CDR1 SGHDN, CDR2 FVKESK. The V and J ends lost 1 base and 4 bases respectively, with 15 bases between them. The CDR3: CASSQVGRGWADTQYF. The CDR3, as DNA: TGTGCCAGCAGCCAAGTTGGACGGGGGTGGGCAGATACGCAGTATTTT.

V and J are TRBV19 and TRBJ2-4; D may be TRBD1 (6 bases). Trimming cost V 9 bases and J 8 bases, with 14 bases left between them. From germline, CDR1 is LNHDA and CDR2 SQIVND (reference sequence). This CDR3 spans 12 amino acids. This CDR3 is CASNNREHIQYF. As DNA, the CDR3 is TGTGCCAGCAACAACAGGGAGCACATTCAGTACTTC. Together with reference TRBV19 and TRBJ2-4, the CDR3 gives the full variable domain: DGGITQSPKYLFRKEGQNVTLSCEQNLNHDAMYWYRQDPGQGLRLIYYSQIVNDFQKGDIAEGYSVSREKKESFPLTVTSAQKNPTAFYLCASNNREHIQYFGAGTRLSVL.

The V and J genes are TRBV23-1 and TRBJ1-2; D may be TRBD1 (5 bases). TRBV23-1 is designated an ORF whose function remains uncertain. Trimming took off 6 bases at V and 5 bases at J, with 16 bases between the two ends. The CDR3 is made up of 14 amino acids. Here the CDR3 reads CASRRQGLEYGYTF. In DNA form, the CDR3 reads TGCGCCAGCAGACGGCAGGGTTTGGAGTATGGCTACACCTTC.

The V gene is TRBV4-1, the J gene TRBJ2-7; the match to TRBD2 covers 15 bases. Germline-derived CDR1 and CDR2 are MGHRA and YSYEKL. V shed 3 bases, J shed 0 bases, and the junction held 12 bases outside the gene matches. This CDR3 has 20 amino acids. The CDR3 loop is CASSQTLGLAGGQLSYEQYF. For the CDR3, the DNA is TGCGCCAGCAGCCAGACCTTGGGACTAGCGGGAGGTCAGCTCTCCTACGAGCAGTACTTC.

This clone was picked up a small number of times. This chain connects TRBV20-1 to TRBJ1-1, with D hard to call. Trimming removed 7 bases from V and 2 bases from J, with 5 bases in between. CDR1 DFQATT and CDR2 SNEGSKA come from the germline V gene (reference sequence). The CDR3 is made up of 10 amino acids. CDR3 protein: CSVQNTEAFF. The DNA of the CDR3 is TGCAGTGTTCAAAACACTGAAGCTTTCTTT.

The chain couples TRBV21-1 to TRBJ2-3; the DNA was not used to check the table's D call, TRBD1. TRBV21-1 is an annotated pseudogene. The CDR3 extends over 17 amino acids. The CDR3 nucleotides read TGTGCCAGCAGCAAAGGGGGACAGCTACTCATCACAGATACGCAGTATTTT. Translated: CASSKGGQLLITDTQYF.

In this sample, this clone turned up once. The V call is TRBV6-5, the J call TRBJ1-5; tentatively, D is TRBD1 (6 bases). V was trimmed by 7 bases and J by 3 bases, leaving 16 bases between them. Germline V CDR1 and CDR2: MNHEY, SVGAGI. The CDR3 is 15 amino acids. The CDR3 loop is CASTEWGPVNQPQHF. CDR3 in DNA: TGTGCCAGCACCGAATGGGGGCCAGTCAATCAGCCCCAGCATTTT.

The count of this clone is one. The rearrangement joins TRBV7-2 to TRBJ1-1; perhaps TRBD1 as D (5 bases). Germline V gives CDR1 SGHTA, CDR2 FQGNSA. There are 15 residues in the CDR3. V lost 3 bases to trimming and J lost 3 bases, with 14 bases between them. In DNA form, the CDR3 reads TGTGCCAGCAGCTTTCTAGGAGGGGCGGACACTGAAGCTTTCTTT. Protein product: CASSFLGGADTEAFF.

The V gene is TRBV7-3, the J gene TRBJ2-1; 7 nucleotides agree with TRBD2. In germline, CDR1 is SGHTA, CDR2 FQGTGA. The CDR3 extends over 14 amino acids. V lost 2 bases, J lost 9 bases, and 7 bases stayed unmatched. The CDR3 loop reads CASSLGRTGGEQFF. CDR3 nucleotide sequence: TGTGCCAGCAGCTTAGGTCGCACGGGGGGTGAGCAGTTCTTC.

The chain has TRBV7-9 and TRBJ2-7, with D perhaps TRBD2 (6 bases). Germline CDR1 is SEHNR and CDR2 is FQNEAQ (reference sequence). V shed 5 bases and J shed 3 bases, with 20 bases lying between them. The CDR3 extends over 16 amino acids. CDR3 protein: CASSPRDLPYYYEQYF. The CDR3 DNA follows: TGTGCCAGCAGCCCGCGGGACCTCCCCTACTACTACGAGCAGTACTTC.

The chain couples TRBV2 to TRBJ2-1; TRBD2 is a possible D gene (6 bases). V lost 8 bases and J 0 bases, leaving 14 bases between the germline ends. Germline V CDR1 and CDR2: SNHLY, FYNNEI. CDR3 length: 15 amino acids. The CDR3: CASEPGVDSYNEQFF. The CDR3 DNA reads TGTGCCAGCGAACCGGGGGTTGACTCCTACAATGAGCAGTTCTTC.

This clone was seen just once. The rearrangement links TRBV12-3 or TRBV12-4 to TRBJ1-2; no firm D call. Trimming cost V 5 bases and J 6 bases, with 13 bases left between them. CDR3 length equals 13 residues. CDR3 nucleotides: TGTGCCAGCAGTGCATTGTCCCGGGATGGCTACACCTTC. Its protein product is CASSALSRDGYTF.

The sample holds a few counts of this clone. The CDR3 nucleotides are TGTGCCAGCAGTGATCGGTTCCGGGAGTCCAATCAGCCCCAGCATTTT. It encodes CASSDRFRESNQPQHF. V usage is TRBV6-1 and J usage is TRBJ1-5; no clear D gene. CDR3 length: 16 amino acids. Germline CDR1 MNHNS, CDR2 SASEGT. V lost 3 bases, J lost 3 bases, and 15 bases lay in between.

V and J are TRBV19 and TRBJ1-2; 8 nucleotides match TRBD1. The CDR3 length is 14 residues. The germline CDR1 and CDR2 sequences are LNHDA and SQIVND (reference sequence). Trimming removed 1 base from V and 3 bases from J; junction bases left unmatched: 1. The CDR3 is CASSIGRGHYGYTF. CDR3 sequence (DNA): TGTGCCAGTAGTATAGGCAGGGGGCACTATGGCTACACCTTC. Looking up the rest from reference TRBV19 and TRBJ1-2 gives the full variable domain: DGGITQSPKYLFRKEGQNVTLSCEQNLNHDAMYWYRQDPGQGLRLIYYSQIVNDFQKGDIAEGYSVSREKKESFPLTVTSAQKNPTAFYLCASSIGRGHYGYTFGSGTRLTVV.

The chain couples TRBV7-2 to TRBJ2-3; the match to TRBD2 covers 14 bases. The ends lost 2 bases at V and 10 bases at J; junction bases unmatched: 11. Germline CDR1 reads SGHTA; CDR2 reads FQGNSA. This CDR3 region has 17 residues. The CDR3 is CASSLMVWTSGGTPQYF. CDR3 nucleotides: TGTGCCAGCAGCTTAATGGTCTGGACTAGCGGGGGGACCCCGCAGTATTTT.

The rearrangement uses TRBV12-3 or TRBV12-4 and TRBJ1-1, with 7 positions matching TRBD1. The CDR3 has 11 amino acids. The ends lost 6 bases at V and 8 bases at J; junction bases unmatched: 3. The CDR3 sequence is CASRTGTEAFF. CDR3 in DNA: TGTGCCAGCAGGACAGGGACCGAAGCTTTCTTT.

The CDR3 loop is CAISEASGKSSYNEQFF. For the CDR3, the DNA is TGTGCCATCAGTGAGGCTAGCGGGAAGAGCTCCTACAATGAGCAGTTCTTC. V gene TRBV10-3 combines with J gene TRBJ2-1; 9 nucleotides align to TRBD2. Germline V CDR1 and CDR2: ENHRY, SYGVKD. Trimming took 2 bases from V and 0 from J; bases not matched to a gene: 5. The CDR3 runs to 17 residues.

V usage is TRBV5-1 and J usage is TRBJ1-2; 7 bases are shared with TRBD1. Germline-derived CDR1 and CDR2 are SGHRS and YFSETQ. V shed 3 bases and J 6 bases; nucleotides not matched to a gene: 11. The CDR3 is 15 amino acids. The CDR3 sequence: CASSSAYRGINGYTF. The CDR3 coding sequence is TGCGCCAGCAGCTCGGCATACAGGGGTATCAATGGCTACACCTTC.

V and J are TRBV11-2 and TRBJ1-3, with D maybe TRBD1 (6 bases). Germline CDR1 SGHAT, CDR2 FQNNGV. Trimming took off 5 bases at V and 0 bases at J, with 17 bases between the two ends. The CDR3 runs 17 residues. This CDR3 is CASSRVRQDHSGNTIYF. The CDR3 bases are TGTGCCAGCAGCCGCGTCCGACAGGACCACTCTGGAAACACCATATATTTT.

J is TRBJ1-1 and V is TRBV25-1; possibly TRBD1 for D (5 bases). The germline V gene has CDR1 MGHDK and CDR2 SYGVNS. V was pared by 3 bases and J by 9 bases, with 20 bases between. This CDR3 comprises 15 residues. For the CDR3, the DNA is TGTGCCAGCAGTGATACGCGGCGGGTCGGGGGGAAAGCTTTCTTT. The encoded protein is CASSDTRRVGGKAFF.

The chain recombines TRBV5-1 with TRBJ2-1; 8 bases are a match to TRBD2. V lost 0 bases and J lost 2; bases outside the gene matches: 7. The CDR3 runs to 17 residues. CDR1 and CDR2 from the germline V gene are SGHRS and YFSETQ. CDR3 DNA: TGCGCCAGCAGCTTGGCCGAGTTAGCGGGAACCTACAATGAGCAGTTCTTC. Translation: CASSLAELAGTYNEQFF.

J is TRBJ1-4 and V is TRBV5-1; weak D call: TRBD1 (5 bases). Germline V lookup: CDR1 SGHRS, CDR2 YFSETQ. This CDR3 has 13 amino acids. Deletions cut 3 bases from V and 7 bases from J, with 10 bases between. In DNA form, the CDR3 reads TGCGCCAGCAGCTCCGACAGAGTTGAAAAACTGTTTTTT. The encoded protein is CASSSDRVEKLFF.

This sequence joins TRBV6-6 and TRBJ2-3, with D perhaps matching TRBD2 (5 bases). This CDR3 is built from 13 residues. From germline, CDR1 is MNHNY and CDR2 SVGAGI (reference sequence). The V gene lost 0 bases and the J gene lost 6 bases, with 7 bases spanning the gap. The CDR3 region is CASSYSGLDTQYF. The CDR3 region has the DNA TGTGCCAGCAGTTACTCTGGACTTGATACGCAGTATTTT.

The chain joins TRBV19 to TRBJ2-2; 7 bases are shared with TRBD1. Looked up from germline, CDR1 is LNHDA and CDR2 is SQIVND (reference sequence). The CDR3 is 16 amino acids. J gave up 7 bases and V 1 base, and 9 bases lay outside the gene matches. CDR3 protein: CASSIGDSPFHGELFF. The CDR3 coding sequence is TGTGCCAGTAGTATAGGGGACAGTCCTTTTCACGGGGAGCTGTTTTTT.

The chain links TRBV6-5 to TRBJ2-5; no reliable D call. The CDR3 has 16 amino acids. Per the germline V gene, CDR1 is MNHEY and CDR2 is SVGAGI. The V gene lost 0 bases and the J gene lost 5 bases, with 16 bases spanning the gap. The CDR3 nucleotides are TGTGCCAGCAGTTACTCTGGGCCCCCGGCCGTGGAGACCCAGTACTTC. It specifies CASSYSGPPAVETQYF.

The chain links TRBV7-9 to TRBJ2-3; 8 bases are a match to TRBD1. The CDR3 covers 16 residues. V lost 1 base to trimming and J lost 0 bases; unmatched junction nucleotides: 3. Germline loops: CDR1 SEHNR, CDR2 FQNEAQ (reference sequence). CDR3 sequence: CASSLGHRGSTDTQYF. The CDR3 coding sequence is TGTGCCAGCAGCTTAGGCCACAGGGGGAGCACAGATACGCAGTATTTT.

The genes are TRBV6-5 and TRBJ2-6; D might be TRBD2 (5 bases). V was shortened by 2 bases and J by 0 bases, with 8 bases between the two germline ends. Germline-derived CDR1 and CDR2 are MNHEY and SVGAGI. CDR3 length: 16 amino acids. The CDR3 is CASSYEGISGANVLTF. The CDR3 DNA is TGTGCCAGCAGTTACGAGGGCATCTCTGGGGCCAACGTCCTGACTTTC.

V gene TRBV18 combines with J gene TRBJ1-1, with D unclear. V dropped 4 bases and J dropped 0 bases, with 12 bases sitting between them. CDR1 KGHSH and CDR2 LQKENI come from the germline V gene. This CDR3 comprises 15 residues. The CDR3 reads CASSLIGDMNTEAFF. In nucleotides, the CDR3 is TGTGCCAGCTCACTAATAGGCGACATGAACACTGAAGCTTTCTTT. The full variable domain, in which reference TRBV18 and TRBJ1-1 provide the parts outside the CDR3, is NAGVMQNPRHLVRRRGQEARLRCSPMKGHSHVYWYRQLPEEGLKFMVYLQKENIIDESGMPKERFSAEFPKEGPSILRIQQVVRGDSAAYFCASSLIGDMNTEAFFGQGTRLTVV.